A single T cell receptor (beta chain) is shown here with its context. This specimen comes from a study of CD8+CD57+ T cells in acquired aplastic anemia. The template used for profiling TCR beta VDJ and CDR3 was genomic DNA. TCRdb fed the reads into MiXCR, producing one record per CDR3 protein. The data contain some 64,000 distinct CDR3 sequences, over 45% of them singletons. Germline CDR1 is LNHDA and CDR2 is SQIVND (reference sequence). The CDR3 is 13 residues long. V was clipped by 5 bases and J by 7 bases; unmatched bases: 5. This clonotype was sampled from a human donor in good health, serving as a control. The sequenced material came from sorted CD4+, CD8+, or CD8+CD57+ T cells (not recorded which) from PBMCs. The rearrangement uses TRBV19 and TRBJ1-5, with 7 bases fitting TRBD1. CDR3 amino acids: CASSADRVQPQHF. CDR3 nucleotides: TGTGCCAGTAGTGCCGACAGGGTCCAGCCCCAGCATTTT. Complete variable domain (other parts from reference TRBV19 and TRBJ1-5): DGGITQSPKYLFRKEGQNVTLSCEQNLNHDAMYWYRQDPGQGLRLIYYSQIVNDFQKGDIAEGYSVSREKKESFPLTVTSAQKNPTAFYLCASSADRVQPQHFGDGTRLSIL.